The 2 T cell receptor beta chains reported below all come from one sample, sequenced in a study of cytomegalovirus exposure and HLA in healthy donors. Sequencing used immunoSEQ multiplex PCR; TCRdb keeps in-frame clones, though not all of them. Among around 220,000 clones, about 91% were seen once, and the ten largest hold about 3%. Specimen: PBMCs. These receptors were collected from a woman between 18 and 30 years old in good health and CMV-seronegative.

V and J are TRBV5-4 and TRBJ2-7, with 11 bases lining up with TRBD2. Looked up from germline, CDR1 is SGHNT and CDR2 is YYREEE (reference sequence). The V and J ends lost 5 bases and 6 bases, in that order; junction bases with no gene match: 7. This CDR3 is built from 14 residues. CDR3 amino acids: CASRETSGTLEQYF. The CDR3 bases are TGTGCCAGCAGAGAGACTAGCGGGACGCTCGAGCAGTACTTC.

The V and J genes are TRBV10-3 and TRBJ1-4, with 8 bases fitting TRBD1. After removal of 9 bases from V and 8 bases from J, the junction contained 8 bases not matched to a gene. The CDR3 spans 13 residues. Germline CDR1 is ENHRY and CDR2 is SYGVKD. CDR3 coding DNA: TGTGCCATTTCGACAGGGGAGGGGGAAAAACTGTTTTTT. Translated: CAISTGEGEKLFF.